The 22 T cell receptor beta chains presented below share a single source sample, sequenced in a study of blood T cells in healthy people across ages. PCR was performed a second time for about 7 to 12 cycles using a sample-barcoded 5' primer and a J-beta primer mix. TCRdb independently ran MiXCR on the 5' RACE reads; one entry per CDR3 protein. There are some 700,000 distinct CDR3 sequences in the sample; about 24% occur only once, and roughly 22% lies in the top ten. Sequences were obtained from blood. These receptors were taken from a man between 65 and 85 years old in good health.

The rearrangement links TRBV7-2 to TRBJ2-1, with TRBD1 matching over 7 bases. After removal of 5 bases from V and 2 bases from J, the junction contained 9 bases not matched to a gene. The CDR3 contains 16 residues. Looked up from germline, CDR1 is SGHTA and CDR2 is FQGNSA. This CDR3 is CASSRRRDSTYNEQFF. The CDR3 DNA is TGTGCCAGCAGCCGTCGCCGGGACAGCACCTACAATGAGCAGTTCTTC.

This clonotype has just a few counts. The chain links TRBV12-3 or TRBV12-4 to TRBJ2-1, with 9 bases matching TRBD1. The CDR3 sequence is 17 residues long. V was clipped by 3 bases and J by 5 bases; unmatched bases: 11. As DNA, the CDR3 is TGTGCCAGCAGTTTTAGGACAGGGGAAAATTACAACAATGAGCAGTTCTTC. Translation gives CASSFRTGENYNNEQFF.

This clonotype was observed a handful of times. CDR3 protein: CASSQDGNLNEKLFF. Here the CDR3 DNA reads TGCGCCAGCAGCCAAGATGGGAACCTTAATGAAAAACTGTTTTTT. This sequence joins TRBV4-1 and TRBJ1-4; D unresolved. Germline V gene data show CDR1 as MGHRA and CDR2 as YSYEKL. The CDR3 covers 15 residues. V dropped 0 bases and J dropped 4 bases, with 9 bases sitting between them.

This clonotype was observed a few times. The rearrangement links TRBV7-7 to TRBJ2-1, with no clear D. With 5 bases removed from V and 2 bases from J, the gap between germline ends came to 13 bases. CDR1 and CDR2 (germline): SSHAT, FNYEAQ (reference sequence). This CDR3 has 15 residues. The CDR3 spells CASSPLEHPYNEQFF. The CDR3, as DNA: TGTGCCAGCAGCCCCTTGGAGCACCCCTACAATGAGCAGTTCTTC.

CDR3 protein: CAWSTGLGGPYEQYV. CDR3 in DNA: TGTGCCTGGAGCACTGGCCTTGGAGGGCCTTACGAGCAGTACGTC. The chain combines TRBV30 with TRBJ2-5; a weak D match, TRBD2 (6 bases). The J call may be in error: the DNA end matches TRBJ2-7 better. The CDR3 is 15 amino acids. Germline values: CDR1 GTSNPN, CDR2 SVGIG (reference sequence).

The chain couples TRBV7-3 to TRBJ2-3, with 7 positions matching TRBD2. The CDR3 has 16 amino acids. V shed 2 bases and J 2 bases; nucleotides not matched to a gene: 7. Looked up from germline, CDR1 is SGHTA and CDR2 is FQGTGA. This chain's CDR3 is CASSLSASGFTDTQYF. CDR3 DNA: TGTGCCAGCAGCTTATCTGCTAGCGGATTCACAGATACGCAGTATTTT.

In nucleotides, the CDR3 is TGTGCCAGCAGCCCTCCTGGACTAGCGGGGGGTAAAGAGACCCAGTACTTC. Its protein product is CASSPPGLAGGKETQYF. V is TRBV14 and J is TRBJ2-5; TRBD2 matches 14 bases. The CDR3 runs 17 residues. From germline, CDR1 is SGHDN and CDR2 FVKESK. V dropped 4 bases and J dropped 3; count of bases not matched to a gene: 7.

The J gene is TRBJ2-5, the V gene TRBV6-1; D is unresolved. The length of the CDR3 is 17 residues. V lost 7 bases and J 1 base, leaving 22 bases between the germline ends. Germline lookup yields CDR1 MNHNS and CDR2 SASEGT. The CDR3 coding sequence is TGTGCCAGCATCCTTCACCTCGGGCGTGAAGCCCAAGAGACCCAGTACTTC. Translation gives CASILHLGREAQETQYF.

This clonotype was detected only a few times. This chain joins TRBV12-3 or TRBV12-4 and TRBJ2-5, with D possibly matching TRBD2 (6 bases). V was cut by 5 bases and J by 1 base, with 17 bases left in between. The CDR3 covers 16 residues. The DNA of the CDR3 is TGTGCCAGCAGTGACCTTGCGGGACGCGCCCAAGAGACCCAGTACTTC. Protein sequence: CASSDLAGRAQETQYF.

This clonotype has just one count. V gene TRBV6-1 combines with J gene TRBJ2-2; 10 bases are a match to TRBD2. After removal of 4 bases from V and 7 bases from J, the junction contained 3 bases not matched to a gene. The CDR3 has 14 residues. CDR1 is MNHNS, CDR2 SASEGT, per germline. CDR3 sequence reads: CASSVSGRIGELFF. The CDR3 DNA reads TGTGCCAGCAGTGTTAGCGGGAGGATCGGGGAGCTGTTTTTT.

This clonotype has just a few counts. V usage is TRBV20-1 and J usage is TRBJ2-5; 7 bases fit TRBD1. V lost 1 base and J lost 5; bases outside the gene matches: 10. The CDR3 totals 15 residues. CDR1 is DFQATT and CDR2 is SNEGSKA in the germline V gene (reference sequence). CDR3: CSARALLDRRETQYF. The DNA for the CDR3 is TGCAGTGCTAGAGCGTTGTTGGACAGGAGGGAGACCCAGTACTTC.

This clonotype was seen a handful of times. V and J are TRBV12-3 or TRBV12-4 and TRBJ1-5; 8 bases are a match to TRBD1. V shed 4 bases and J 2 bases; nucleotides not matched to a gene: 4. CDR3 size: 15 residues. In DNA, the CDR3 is TGTGCCAGCAGTTCGGACAGGGATGGCAATCAGCCCCAGCATTTT. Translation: CASSSDRDGNQPQHF.

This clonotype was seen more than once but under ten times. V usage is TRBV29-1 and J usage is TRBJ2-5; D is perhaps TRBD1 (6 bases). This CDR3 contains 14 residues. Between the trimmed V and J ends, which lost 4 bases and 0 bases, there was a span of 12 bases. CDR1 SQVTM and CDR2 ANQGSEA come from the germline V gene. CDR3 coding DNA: TGCAGCGTTGGGGGGCAGCTGTACCAAGAGACCCAGTACTTC. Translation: CSVGGQLYQETQYF.

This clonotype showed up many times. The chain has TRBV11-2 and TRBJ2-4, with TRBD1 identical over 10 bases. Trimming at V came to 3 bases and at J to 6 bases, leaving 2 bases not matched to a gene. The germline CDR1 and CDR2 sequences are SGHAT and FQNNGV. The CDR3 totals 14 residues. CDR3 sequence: CASSFGQGVNIQYF. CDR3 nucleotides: TGTGCCAGCAGCTTCGGACAGGGGGTAAACATTCAGTACTTC.

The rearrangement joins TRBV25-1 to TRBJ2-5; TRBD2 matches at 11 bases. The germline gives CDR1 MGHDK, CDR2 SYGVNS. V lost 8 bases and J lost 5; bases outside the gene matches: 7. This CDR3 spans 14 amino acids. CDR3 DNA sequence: TGTGCCAGCTCCACTAGCGGGAGTCTGGAGACCCAGTACTTC. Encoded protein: CASSTSGSLETQYF. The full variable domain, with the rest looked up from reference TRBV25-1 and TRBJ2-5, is EADIYQTPRYLVIGTGKKITLECSQTMGHDKMYWYQQDPGMELHLIHYSYGVNSTEKGDLSSESTVSRIRTEHFPLTLESARPSHTSQYLCASSTSGSLETQYFGPGTRLLVL.

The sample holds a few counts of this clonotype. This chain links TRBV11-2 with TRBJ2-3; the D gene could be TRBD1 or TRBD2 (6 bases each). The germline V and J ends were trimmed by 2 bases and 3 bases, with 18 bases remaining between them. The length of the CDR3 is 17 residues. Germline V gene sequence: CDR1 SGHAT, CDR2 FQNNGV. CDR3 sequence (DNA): TGTGCCAGCAGCTTAACTTCGTGGGGGGCAATAACAGATACGCAGTATTTT. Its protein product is CASSLTSWGAITDTQYF.

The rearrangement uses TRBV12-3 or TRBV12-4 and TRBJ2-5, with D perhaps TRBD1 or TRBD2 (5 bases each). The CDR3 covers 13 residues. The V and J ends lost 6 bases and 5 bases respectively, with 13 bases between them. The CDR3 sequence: CASRPQGVETQYF. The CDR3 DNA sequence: TGTGCCAGCAGACCCCAGGGAGTTGAGACCCAGTACTTC.

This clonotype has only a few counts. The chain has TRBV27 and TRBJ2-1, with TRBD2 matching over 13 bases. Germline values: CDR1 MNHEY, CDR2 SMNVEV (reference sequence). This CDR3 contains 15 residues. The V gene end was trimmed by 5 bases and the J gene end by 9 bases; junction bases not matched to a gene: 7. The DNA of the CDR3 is TGTGCCAGCAGTAAACTAGCGGGGGGGCTTGGTGAGCAGTTCTTC. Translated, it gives CASSKLAGGLGEQFF.

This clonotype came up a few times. CDR3 in DNA: TGTGCCAGCAGAGGGACAGGATCCTACGAGCAGTACTTC. This gives the protein CASRGTGSYEQYF. The chain employs TRBV28 and TRBJ2-5, with 8 bases aligning to TRBD1. The end of the DNA fits TRBJ2-7 better, so the J call may be wrong. This CDR3 contains 13 residues. Per the germline V gene, CDR1 is MDHEN and CDR2 is SYDVKM.

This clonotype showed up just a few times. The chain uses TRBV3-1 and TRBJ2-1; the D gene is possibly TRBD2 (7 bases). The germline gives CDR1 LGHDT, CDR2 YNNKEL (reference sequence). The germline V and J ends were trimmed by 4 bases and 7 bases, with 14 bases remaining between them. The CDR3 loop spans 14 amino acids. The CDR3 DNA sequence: TGTGCCAGCAGCCTTCTGGGGGGGCTGAATGAGCAGTTCTTC. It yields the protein CASSLLGGLNEQFF.

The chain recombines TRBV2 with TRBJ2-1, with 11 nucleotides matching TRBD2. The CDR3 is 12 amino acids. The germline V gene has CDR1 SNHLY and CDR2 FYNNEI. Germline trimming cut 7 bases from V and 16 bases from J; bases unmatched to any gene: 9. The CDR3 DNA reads TGTGCCAGCAAAGGGACTAGCGGCCAACCCTTCTTC. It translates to CASKGTSGQPFF.

The CDR3 nucleotides read TGTGCCAGCAGCCCCAAGGGACTAGCGGGGGGGCTGGAGACCCAGTACTTC. Residues: CASSPKGLAGGLETQYF. V is TRBV11-2 and J is TRBJ2-5; 16 bases align to TRBD2. Trimming took 5 bases from V and 5 from J; bases not matched to a gene: 8. The CDR3 is 17 amino acids. The V gene's germline CDR1 is SGHAT and CDR2 FQNNGV.